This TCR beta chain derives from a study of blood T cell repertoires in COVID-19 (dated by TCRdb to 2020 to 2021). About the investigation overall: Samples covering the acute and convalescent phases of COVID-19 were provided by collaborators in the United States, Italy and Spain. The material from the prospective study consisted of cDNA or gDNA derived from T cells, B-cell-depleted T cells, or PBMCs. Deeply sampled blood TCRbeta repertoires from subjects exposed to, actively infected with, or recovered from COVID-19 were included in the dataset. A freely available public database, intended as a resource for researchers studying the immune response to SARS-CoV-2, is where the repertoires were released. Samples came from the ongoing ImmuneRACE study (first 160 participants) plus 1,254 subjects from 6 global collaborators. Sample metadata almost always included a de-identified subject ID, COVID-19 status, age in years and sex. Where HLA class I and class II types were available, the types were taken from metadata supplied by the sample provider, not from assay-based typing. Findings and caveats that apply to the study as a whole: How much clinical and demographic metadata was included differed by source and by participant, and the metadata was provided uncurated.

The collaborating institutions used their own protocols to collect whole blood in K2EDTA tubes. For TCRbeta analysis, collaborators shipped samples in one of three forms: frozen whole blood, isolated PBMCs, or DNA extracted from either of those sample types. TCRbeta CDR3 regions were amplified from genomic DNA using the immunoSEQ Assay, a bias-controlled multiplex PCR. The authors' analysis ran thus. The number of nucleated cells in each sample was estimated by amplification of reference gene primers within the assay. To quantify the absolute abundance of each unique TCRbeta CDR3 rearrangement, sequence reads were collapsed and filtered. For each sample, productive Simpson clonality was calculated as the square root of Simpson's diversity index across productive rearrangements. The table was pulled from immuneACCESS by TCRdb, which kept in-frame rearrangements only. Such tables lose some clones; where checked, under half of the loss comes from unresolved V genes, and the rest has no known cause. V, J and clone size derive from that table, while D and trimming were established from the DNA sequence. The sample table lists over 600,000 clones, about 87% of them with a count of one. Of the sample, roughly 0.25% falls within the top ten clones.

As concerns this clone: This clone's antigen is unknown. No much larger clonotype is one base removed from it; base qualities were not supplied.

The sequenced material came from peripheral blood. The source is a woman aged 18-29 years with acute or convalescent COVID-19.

The CDR3 protein is CASSDFRGTQYF. The DNA sequence is given as TGTGCCAGCAGTGATTTCCGGGGGACCCAGTACTTC. This chain joins TRBV25-1 to TRBJ2-5; tentative D gene TRBD2, with 5 bases matching. CDR1 and CDR2 are drawn from the germline V gene: MGHDK, SYGVNS. The V end loses 3 bases and the J end loses 7 bases, and a stretch of 9 bases separates them. Including the terminal cysteine and phenylalanine, the CDR3 comprises 12 residues. Only the CDR3 portion is preserved as DNA: 36 bases, with reading frame beginning at the first base.